One T cell receptor (beta chain) is described in this entry. Its antigen is still unknown. The data stem from a study of cytomegalovirus exposure and HLA in healthy donors. Across the study: Some 200 million T cells yielded over 90 million unique TCR beta sequences in earlier analysis.

The PCR used 60 Vbeta and 13 Jbeta primers. Clones were sequenced by immunoSEQ multiplex PCR, and TCRdb holds only the in-frame ones, with some missing. The top ten hold approximately 2.3% of the sample, which has about 150,000 clones, over 70% seen once. This CDR3 has 16 residues. Germline-derived CDR1 and CDR2 are SGHNT and YYREEE (reference sequence). Germline trimming cut 2 bases from V and 0 bases from J; bases unmatched to any gene: 6. Study-wide points: Testing in vitro showed a few CMV-associated chains specific for CMV antigens. Among the most significant clusters, several appeared linked to common viral pathogens in a later analysis.

V is TRBV5-4 and J is TRBJ2-3; TRBD2 matches at 7 bases. The receptor's source is a man aged 25-45 years in good health and CMV-seronegative. The sample was PBMCs. CDR3 nucleotides: TGTGCCAGCAGCTTACGACTAGCTTCTAGCACAGATACGCAGTATTTT. It codes for CASSLRLASSTDTQYF.